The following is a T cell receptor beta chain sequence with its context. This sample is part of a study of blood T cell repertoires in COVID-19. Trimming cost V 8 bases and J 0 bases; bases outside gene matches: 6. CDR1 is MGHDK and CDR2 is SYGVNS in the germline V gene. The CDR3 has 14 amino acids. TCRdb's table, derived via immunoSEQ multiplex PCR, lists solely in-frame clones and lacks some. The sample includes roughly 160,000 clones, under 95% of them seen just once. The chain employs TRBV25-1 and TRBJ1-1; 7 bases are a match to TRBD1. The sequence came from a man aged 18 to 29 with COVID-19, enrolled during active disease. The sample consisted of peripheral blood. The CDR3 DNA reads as TGTGCCAGCGGAAGCAGGGGGATGAACACTGAAGCTTTCTTT. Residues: CASGSRGMNTEAFF.